This T cell receptor beta chain was documented in a study of blood T cell repertoires in COVID-19 (TCRdb year 2020). Regarding the complete study: Samples from collaborators originated in the United States, Italy and Spain and spanned both the acute and convalescent phases of COVID-19. The dataset comprised deeply sampled blood TCRbeta repertoires from subjects exposed to, actively infected with, or recovered from COVID-19. The repertoires were made available in a free public database intended to serve as a resource for research on the immune response to SARS-CoV-2. HLA class I and class II types, where available, came from metadata supplied by the sample provider rather than from assay-based typing. The material from the prospective study consisted of cDNA or gDNA derived from T cells, B-cell-depleted T cells, or PBMCs. The samples were drawn from the first 160 participants of the ongoing ImmuneRACE study and from 1,254 subjects provided by 6 global collaborators. A de-identified subject ID, COVID-19 status, age in years and sex were almost always included in the sample metadata.

The collaborating institutions used their own protocols to collect whole blood in K2EDTA tubes. For TCRbeta analysis, collaborator samples were shipped as frozen whole blood, as isolated PBMCs, or as DNA extracted from either sample type. Comments on this clone: What this receptor recognizes is not known. Per-nucleotide qualities are absent, and no much larger clonotype sits a single base away.

The immunoSEQ Assay, a bias-controlled multiplex PCR, was used to amplify TCRbeta CDR3 regions from genomic DNA. In the paper's pipeline: Nucleated cell counts per sample were estimated from amplification of reference gene primers within the assay. To quantify the absolute abundance of each unique TCRbeta CDR3 rearrangement, sequence reads were collapsed and filtered. Productive Simpson clonality was computed per sample as the square root of Simpson's diversity index over productive rearrangements. This is the immuneACCESS table as TCRdb keeps it, with only in-frame sequences that have V and J called. A part of the clones is gone; compared with another copy, unresolved V genes explain less than half, and the rest is unexplained. V and J calls and clone size follow that table, whereas D and trimming were derived from the DNA. Across this sample there are roughly 300,000 clones, with over 75% seen only once. The top ten hold roughly 7% of the sample.

V drops 5 bases and J drops 1 base, leaving 14 bases in between. The CDR3 holds 15 amino acids from the cysteine to the phenylalanine. Only the CDR3 DNA is retained, 45 bases long and in frame from the first base. CDR1 MNHEY and CDR2 SVGAGI are derived from the germline V gene. Points the paper makes about the study in general: How much clinical and demographic metadata was included differed by source and by participant, and the metadata was provided uncurated.

This TCR came from a human donor in a cohort sampled during active COVID-19. The sequencing input was peripheral blood. The rearrangement joined TRBV6-5 to TRBJ1-1; the D gene is perhaps TRBD1, on 5 matching bases. In nucleotides, the sequence is TGTGCCAGCAGTCATCTAGGACACAAGAACACTGAAGCTTTCTTT. This yields the protein CASSHLGHKNTEAFF.